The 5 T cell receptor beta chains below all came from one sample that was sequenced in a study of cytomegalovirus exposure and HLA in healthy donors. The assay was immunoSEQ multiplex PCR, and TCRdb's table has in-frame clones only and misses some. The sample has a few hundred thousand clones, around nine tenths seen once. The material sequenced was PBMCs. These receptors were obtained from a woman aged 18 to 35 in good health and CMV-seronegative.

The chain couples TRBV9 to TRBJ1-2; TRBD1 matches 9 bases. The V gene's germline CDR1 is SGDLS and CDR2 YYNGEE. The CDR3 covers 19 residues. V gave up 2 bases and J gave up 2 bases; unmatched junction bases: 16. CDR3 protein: CASSVNAGTGRYANYGYTF. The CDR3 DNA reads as TGTGCCAGCAGCGTCAACGCCGGGACAGGGAGATACGCCAACTATGGCTACACCTTC.

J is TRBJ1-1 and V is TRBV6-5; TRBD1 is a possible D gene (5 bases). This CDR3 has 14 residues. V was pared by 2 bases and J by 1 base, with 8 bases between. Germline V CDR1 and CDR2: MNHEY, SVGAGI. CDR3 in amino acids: CASSYVGGNTEAFF. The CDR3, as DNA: TGTGCCAGCAGTTACGTGGGGGGGAACACTGAAGCTTTCTTT.

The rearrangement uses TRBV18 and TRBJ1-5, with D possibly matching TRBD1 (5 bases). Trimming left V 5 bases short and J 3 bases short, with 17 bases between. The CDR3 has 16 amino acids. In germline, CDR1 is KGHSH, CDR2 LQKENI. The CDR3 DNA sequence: TGTGCCAGCTCATTAGAACCAGGGATCACCAATCAGCCCCAGCATTTT. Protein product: CASSLEPGITNQPQHF.

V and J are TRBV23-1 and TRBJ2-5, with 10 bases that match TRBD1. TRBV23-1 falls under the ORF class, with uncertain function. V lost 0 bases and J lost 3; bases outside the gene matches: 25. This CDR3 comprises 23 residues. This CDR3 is CASSQSKLSGTGDCRYSKETQYF. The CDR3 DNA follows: TGCGCCAGCAGTCAATCGAAGCTTTCAGGGACAGGGGACTGTCGCTACTCGAAAGAGACCCAGTACTTC.

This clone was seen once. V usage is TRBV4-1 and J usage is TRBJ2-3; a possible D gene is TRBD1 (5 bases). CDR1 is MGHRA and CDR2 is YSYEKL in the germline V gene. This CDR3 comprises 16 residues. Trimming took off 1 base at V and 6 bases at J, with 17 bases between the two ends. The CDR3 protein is CASSQGQNLGLDTQYF. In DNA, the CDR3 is TGCGCCAGCAGCCAAGGACAGAATCTTGGTTTGGATACGCAGTATTTT.